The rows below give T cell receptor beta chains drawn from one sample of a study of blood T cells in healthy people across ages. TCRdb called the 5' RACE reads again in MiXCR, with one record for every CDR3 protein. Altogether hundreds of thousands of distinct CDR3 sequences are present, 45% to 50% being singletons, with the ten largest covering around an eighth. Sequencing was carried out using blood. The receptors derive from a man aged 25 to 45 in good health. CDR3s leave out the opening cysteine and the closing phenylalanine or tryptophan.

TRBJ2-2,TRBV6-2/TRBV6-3,ASRQVRVSNTGELF
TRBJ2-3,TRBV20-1,SAAYRVPTDTQY
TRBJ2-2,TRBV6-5,ASSYSSGAGGELF
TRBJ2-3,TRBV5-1,ASSSKTIDTQY
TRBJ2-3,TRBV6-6,ASSSRDTDTQY
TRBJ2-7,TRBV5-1,ASSSRQGTYEQY
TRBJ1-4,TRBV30,AWSRGINEKLF
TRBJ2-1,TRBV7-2,ASSLALRSGRGDEQF
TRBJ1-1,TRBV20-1,SATMGQGNTEAF
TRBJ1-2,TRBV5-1,ASSQGQTTVYGYT
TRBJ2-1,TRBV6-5,ASAPGRTNSYNEQF
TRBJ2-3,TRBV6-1,ASRRTGGLTDTQY
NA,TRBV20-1,SAQGRDYEQY
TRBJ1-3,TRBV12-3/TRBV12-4,ASAGWPVDGNTIY
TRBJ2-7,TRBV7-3,ASSPGPSSSYEQY
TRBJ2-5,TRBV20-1,SARPPTSPQETQY
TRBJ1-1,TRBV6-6,ASSKRSVGGEAF
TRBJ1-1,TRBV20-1,SAPHLGGTEAF
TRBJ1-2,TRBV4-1,ASQGNYGYT
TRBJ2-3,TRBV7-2,ASLSGTDTQY
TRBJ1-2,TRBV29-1,SVEHLGARGYT
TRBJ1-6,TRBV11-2,ASSLDFRHSPLH
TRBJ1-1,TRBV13,ASSLSPSWRTNTEAF
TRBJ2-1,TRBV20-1,GARERRGRNEQF
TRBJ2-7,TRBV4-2,ASSQVQDTRSPDEQY
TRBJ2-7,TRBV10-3,AISESSLYEQY
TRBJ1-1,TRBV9,ASSPEMGIRSDTEAF
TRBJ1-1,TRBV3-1,ASSQGGGTEAF
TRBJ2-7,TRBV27,ASSPLAGYRYEQY
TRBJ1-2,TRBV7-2,ASSSNRRGGYT
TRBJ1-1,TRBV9,ASSVLQVGAEAF
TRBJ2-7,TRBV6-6,ASSYSNLRPSYEQY
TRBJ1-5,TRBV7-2,ASSLVGPGAPSEPQH
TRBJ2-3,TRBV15,ATSSRQGADTQY
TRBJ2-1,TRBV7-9,ASSPTREHNEQF
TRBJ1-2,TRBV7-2,ASSLGTGRFRMSGGYT
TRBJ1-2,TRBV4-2,ASTGEGLANYGYT
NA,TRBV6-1,ASNNRGLSHEQY
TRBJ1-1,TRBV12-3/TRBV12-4,ASSLRPGNTEAF
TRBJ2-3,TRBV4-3,ASSQDPRGTGTDTQY
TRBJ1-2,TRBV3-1,ASSRDFSNYGYT
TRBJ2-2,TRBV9,ASSVAARGVTGELF
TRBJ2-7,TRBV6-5,ASSQTSGVYEQY
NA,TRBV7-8,ASTVLSGGDEQY
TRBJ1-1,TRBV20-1,SARNRFGGLMATEAF
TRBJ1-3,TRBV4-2,ASSQDSGNTIY
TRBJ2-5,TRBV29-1,SVESRWGETQY
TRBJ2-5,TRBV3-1,ASSHIQETQY
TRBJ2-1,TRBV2,ASSGGRGPYNEQF
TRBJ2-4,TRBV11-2,ASSLERPAGGRKNIQY
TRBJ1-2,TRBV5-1,ASSATGVIGYT
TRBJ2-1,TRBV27,ASETRSGLAAYNEQF